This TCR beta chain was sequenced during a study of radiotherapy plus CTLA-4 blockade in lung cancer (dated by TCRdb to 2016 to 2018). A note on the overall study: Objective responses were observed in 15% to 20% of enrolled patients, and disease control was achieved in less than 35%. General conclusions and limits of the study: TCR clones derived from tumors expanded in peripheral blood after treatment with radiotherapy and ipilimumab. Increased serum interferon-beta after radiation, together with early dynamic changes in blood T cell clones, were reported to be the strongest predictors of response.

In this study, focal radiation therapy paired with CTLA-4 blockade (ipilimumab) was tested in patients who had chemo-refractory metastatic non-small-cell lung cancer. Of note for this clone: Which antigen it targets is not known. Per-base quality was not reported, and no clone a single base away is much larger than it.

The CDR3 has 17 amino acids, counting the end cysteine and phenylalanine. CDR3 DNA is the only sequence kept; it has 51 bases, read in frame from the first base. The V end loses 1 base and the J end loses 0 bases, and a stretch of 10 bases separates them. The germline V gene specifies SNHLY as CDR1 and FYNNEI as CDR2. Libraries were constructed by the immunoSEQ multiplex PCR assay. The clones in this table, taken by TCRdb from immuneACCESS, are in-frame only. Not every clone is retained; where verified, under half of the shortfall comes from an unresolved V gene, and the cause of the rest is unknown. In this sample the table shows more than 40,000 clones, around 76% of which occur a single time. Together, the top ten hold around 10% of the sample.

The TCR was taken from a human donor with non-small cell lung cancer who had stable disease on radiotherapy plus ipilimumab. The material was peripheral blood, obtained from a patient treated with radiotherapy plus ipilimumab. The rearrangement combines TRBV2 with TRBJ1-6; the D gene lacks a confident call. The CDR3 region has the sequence CASSEGVRSSYNSPLHF. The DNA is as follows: TGTGCCAGCAGTGAAGGGGTCAGGAGCTCCTATAATTCACCCCTCCACTTT. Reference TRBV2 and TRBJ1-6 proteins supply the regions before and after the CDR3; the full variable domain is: EPEVTQTPSHQVTQMGQEVILRCVPISNHLYFYWYRQILGQKVEFLVSFYNNEISEKSEIFDDQFSVERPDGSNFTLKIRSTKLEDSAMYFCASSEGVRSSYNSPLHFGNGTRLTVT.